One and the same sample provided the 29 T cell receptor beta chains below, sequenced in a study of shared clonotypes between healthy human individuals. The method was immunoSEQ multiplex PCR; TCRdb's version includes in-frame clones alone and lacks a portion of them. The sample includes hundreds of thousands of clones, 80% to 95% of them seen just once. Naive CD8 cells were CD45RO-negative, positively selected for CCR7, excluding terminally differentiated effector memory CD45RA+ cells. The sample was naive CD8+ T cells sorted from blood. These receptors all stem from a young man in good health.

The V gene is TRBV28, the J gene TRBJ1-1, with TRBD1 matching 8 bases. The V segment lost 5 bases and the J segment 3 bases; nucleotides outside the gene matches: 5. The CDR3 covers 14 residues. CDR1 is MDHEN and CDR2 is SYDVKM in the germline V gene. The CDR3 spells CASSPRQGYTEAFF. In DNA, the CDR3 is TGTGCCAGCAGTCCTCGACAGGGGTACACTGAAGCTTTCTTT.

This chain connects TRBV11-2 to TRBJ2-5, with 13 nucleotides matching TRBD2. CDR1 is SGHAT, CDR2 FQNNGV, per germline. Unmatched junction bases numbered 10, after V lost 5 bases and J lost 1 base. CDR3 size: 18 residues. The CDR3 protein is CASSPGLAGASPQETQYF. In nucleotides, the CDR3 is TGTGCCAGCAGCCCCGGACTAGCGGGAGCCTCCCCCCAAGAGACCCAGTACTTC.

The chain is built from TRBV27 and TRBJ2-2; D not certain. Germline V gene sequence: CDR1 MNHEY, CDR2 SMNVEV (reference sequence). The CDR3 spans 13 residues. The germline V and J ends were trimmed by 5 bases and 3 bases, with 7 bases remaining between them. The CDR3 sequence is CASSPWDTGELFF. The CDR3 DNA reads as TGTGCCAGCAGTCCGTGGGACACCGGGGAGCTGTTTTTT.

This clone was counted between two and nine times. The chain has TRBV7-2 and TRBJ2-1; 8 positions match TRBD2. This CDR3 region has 14 residues. The germline V gene encodes CDR1 SGHTA and CDR2 FQGNSA. J was trimmed by 9 bases and V by 8 bases; bases with no gene match: 12. CDR3 coding DNA: TGTGCCAGCTCCTCTGGGACTAGTTTACTTGAGCAGTTCTTC. Translation gives CASSSGTSLLEQFF.

The chain is built from TRBV4-3 and TRBJ1-2; the D gene is possibly TRBD1 (5 bases). The CDR3 contains 14 residues. Trimming took off 0 bases at V and 4 bases at J, with 9 bases between the two ends. Germline V gives CDR1 LGHNA, CDR2 YSLEER. The CDR3 loop is CASSQDAGRYGYTF. CDR3 nucleotides: TGCGCCAGCAGCCAAGATGCGGGACGCTATGGCTACACCTTC.

This clone was observed a handful of times. This specimen includes other DNA sequences encoding the same CDR3. This sequence joins TRBV7-8 and TRBJ1-2; D is possibly TRBD1 (6 bases). Trimming stripped 1 base from V and 5 bases from J, with 8 bases between. Germline V gene lookup returns CDR1 SGHVS and CDR2 FQNEAQ. The CDR3 runs to 13 residues. This CDR3 reads CASSLEGGYGYTF. The CDR3 coding sequence is TGTGCCAGCAGCTTAGAGGGGGGTTATGGCTACACCTTC.

This clone was observed once. This sequence joins TRBV5-1 and TRBJ2-5; 9 nucleotides match TRBD1. Germline values: CDR1 SGHRS, CDR2 YFSETQ. The CDR3 loop spans 17 amino acids. J gave up 2 bases and V 5 bases, and 13 bases lay outside the gene matches. CDR3 protein: CASSRAPQGAGQETQYF. CDR3 DNA sequence: TGCGCCAGCAGTCGCGCCCCACAGGGGGCCGGTCAAGAGACCCAGTACTTC.

The chain has TRBV5-1 and TRBJ2-7; D not certain. The CDR3 has 15 amino acids. Germline lookup yields CDR1 SGHRS and CDR2 YFSETQ. Between the trimmed V and J ends, which lost 0 bases and 3 bases, there was a span of 13 bases. DNA of the CDR3: TGCGCCAGCAGCTTGGTGGCAGCTACCTTCTACGAGCAGTACTTC. Translating it yields CASSLVAATFYEQYF.

The chain links TRBV5-1 to TRBJ2-2, with 9 bases matching TRBD1. CDR1 SGHRS and CDR2 YFSETQ come from the germline V gene. CDR3 length equals 14 residues. V shed 3 bases and J 4 bases; nucleotides not matched to a gene: 1. CDR3 DNA: TGCGCCAGCAGCTGGGGACAGGGCACCGGGGAGCTGTTTTTT. Translated, it gives CASSWGQGTGELFF.

This chain uses TRBV28 with TRBJ2-5; TRBD2 matches 16 bases. The V gene end was trimmed by 6 bases and the J gene end by 4 bases; junction bases not matched to a gene: 11. This CDR3 is 18 amino acids long. Germline lookup yields CDR1 MDHEN and CDR2 SYDVKM. CDR3 sequence (DNA): TGTGCCAGCAGGGGACTAGCGGGAGGGCCAGGTTCCGGAGAGACCCAGTACTTC. Translating it yields CASRGLAGGPGSGETQYF.

The rearrangement links TRBV7-6 to TRBJ2-1; D remains unclear. Between the trimmed V and J ends, which lost 8 bases and 6 bases, there was a span of 23 bases. This CDR3 comprises 16 residues. CDR1 and CDR2 from the germline V gene are SGHVS and FNYEAQ. The CDR3 loop reads CASSSGWGFFGNEQFF. The CDR3 nucleotides read TGTGCCAGCTCTTCCGGATGGGGTTTTTTCGGCAATGAGCAGTTCTTC.

This sequence joins TRBV4-1 and TRBJ2-5, with 15 bases fitting TRBD2. Germline-derived CDR1 and CDR2 are MGHRA and YSYEKL. Trimming took 4 bases from V and 0 from J; bases not matched to a gene: 9. The CDR3 has 19 residues. CDR3 in amino acids: CASSPSGLAGGPNQETQYF. The CDR3, as DNA: TGCGCCAGCAGCCCGTCTGGACTAGCGGGAGGGCCTAACCAAGAGACCCAGTACTTC.

This chain uses TRBV5-6 with TRBJ2-2; D might be TRBD1 (6 bases). Germline-derived CDR1 and CDR2 are SGHDT and YYEEEE. The CDR3 covers 16 residues. V lost 0 bases and J 1 base, leaving 10 bases between the germline ends. The CDR3 DNA reads TGTGCCAGCAGCTTGGCTGTACAGGGGAACACCGGGGAGCTGTTTTTT. Its translation: CASSLAVQGNTGELFF.

Here the CDR3 DNA reads TGTGCCAGCTCACCCCCAGTGGGTAGGAACTCCTACGAGCAGTACTTC. This gives the protein CASSPPVGRNSYEQYF. The rearrangement joins TRBV18 to TRBJ2-7; D unresolved. Germline CDR1 and CDR2: KGHSH and LQKENI. The CDR3 contains 16 residues. The germline V and J ends were trimmed by 3 bases and 0 bases, with 15 bases remaining between them.

This chain joins TRBV7-9 and TRBJ2-7; 8 bases line up with TRBD2. Germline V gene lookup returns CDR1 SEHNR and CDR2 FQNEAQ (reference sequence). V dropped 8 bases and J dropped 3; count of bases not matched to a gene: 3. This CDR3 comprises 12 residues. CDR3 DNA: TGTGCCAGCCGGGGGGGTCTCTACGAGCAGTACTTC. Residues: CASRGGLYEQYF. The full variable domain, completed using reference TRBV7-9 and TRBJ2-7, is DTGVSQNPRHKITKRGQNVTFRCDPISEHNRLYWYRQTLGQGPEFLTYFQNEAQLEKSRLLSDRFSAERPKGSFSTLEIQRTEQGDSAMYLCASRGGLYEQYFGPGTRLTVT.

J is TRBJ1-1 and V is TRBV10-3, with D maybe TRBD1 (6 bases). Per the germline V gene, CDR1 is ENHRY and CDR2 is SYGVKD. V was cut by 6 bases and J by 4 bases, with 9 bases left in between. This CDR3 is 12 amino acids long. The CDR3 coding sequence is TGTGCCATCAGACAGGGAGGCACTGAAGCTTTCTTT. Translated: CAIRQGGTEAFF.

V usage is TRBV13 and J usage is TRBJ2-7; D is undetermined. There are 11 residues in the CDR3. Trimming removed 2 bases from V and 7 bases from J, with 6 bases in between. Germline V gene sequence: CDR1 PRHDT, CDR2 FYEKMQ (reference sequence). The CDR3 protein is CASSLRAEQYF. CDR3 bases: TGTGCCAGCAGCTTAAGGGCTGAGCAGTACTTC. Looking up the rest from reference TRBV13 and TRBJ2-7 gives the full variable domain: AAGVIQSPRHLIKEKRETATLKCYPIPRHDTVYWYQQGPGQDPQFLISFYEKMQSDKGSIPDRFSAQQFSDYHSELNMSSLELGDSALYFCASSLRAEQYFGPGTRLTVT.

The V gene is TRBV18, the J gene TRBJ1-4; D not certain. V was shortened by 2 bases and J by 2 bases, with 3 bases between the two germline ends. Germline CDR1 is KGHSH and CDR2 is LQKENI. The CDR3 totals 13 residues. The DNA for the CDR3 is TGTGCCAGCTCACCATCGACTAATGAAAAACTGTTTTTT. This sequence encodes CASSPSTNEKLFF.

This clone was seen a single time. The chain employs TRBV7-6 and TRBJ2-7; 7 bases are shared with TRBD2. Per the germline V gene, CDR1 is SGHVS and CDR2 is FNYEAQ. This CDR3 has 19 residues. The ends lost 1 base at V and 2 bases at J; junction bases unmatched: 17. The CDR3 loop is CASSLGASWGEGLTYEQYF. DNA for the CDR3: TGTGCCAGCAGCTTAGGGGCATCTTGGGGGGAGGGCCTCACCTACGAGCAGTACTTC.

The genes are TRBV9 and TRBJ1-1, with TRBD1 matching 7 bases. V shed 3 bases and J 4 bases; nucleotides not matched to a gene: 9. Germline assignment: CDR1 SGDLS and CDR2 YYNGEE. This CDR3 comprises 15 residues. The DNA of the CDR3 is TGTGCCAGCAGCGAGAAAGGGGGCGCGGGCACTGAAGCTTTCTTT. Translated: CASSEKGGAGTEAFF.

The V and J genes are TRBV20-1 and TRBJ2-1, with unresolved D. This CDR3 contains 11 residues. Trimming stripped 5 bases from V and 8 bases from J, with 10 bases between. Germline values: CDR1 DFQATT, CDR2 SNEGSKA (reference sequence). The DNA for the CDR3 is TGCAGTGCTCCCGTTGTAGATGAGCAGTTCTTC. Protein: CSAPVVDEQFF.

J is TRBJ2-1 and V is TRBV19, with D perhaps matching TRBD2 (6 bases). This CDR3 region has 15 residues. V lost 10 bases and J lost 2, with 18 bases in between. Germline CDR1 LNHDA, CDR2 SQIVND (reference sequence). CDR3 loop: CATQELSGTYNEQFF. Here the CDR3 DNA reads TGTGCCACCCAGGAACTTAGCGGAACCTACAATGAGCAGTTCTTC.

The chain combines TRBV19 with TRBJ2-7; 7 bases agree with TRBD1. CDR1 and CDR2 (germline): LNHDA, SQIVND (reference sequence). Trimming at V came to 5 bases and at J to 3 bases, leaving 7 bases not matched to a gene. This CDR3 is built from 14 residues. The CDR3 loop is CASSGRDSHYEQYF. CDR3 DNA sequence: TGTGCCAGTAGTGGCCGGGACAGCCACTACGAGCAGTACTTC. Drawing the rest from reference TRBV19 and TRBJ2-7, the complete variable domain is DGGITQSPKYLFRKEGQNVTLSCEQNLNHDAMYWYRQDPGQGLRLIYYSQIVNDFQKGDIAEGYSVSREKKESFPLTVTSAQKNPTAFYLCASSGRDSHYEQYFGPGTRLTVT.

The chain recombines TRBV13 with TRBJ2-7, with D possibly called TRBD1 or TRBD2 (6 bases each). V was trimmed by 0 bases and J by 5 bases, leaving 11 bases between them. Germline CDR1 and CDR2: PRHDT and FYEKMQ (reference sequence). The CDR3 consists of 14 residues. For the CDR3, the DNA is TGTGCCAGCAGCTTAGGGACGGGGGCCCACGAGCAGTACTTC. Translating gives CASSLGTGAHEQYF. Drawing the rest from reference TRBV13 and TRBJ2-7, the complete variable domain is AAGVIQSPRHLIKEKRETATLKCYPIPRHDTVYWYQQGPGQDPQFLISFYEKMQSDKGSIPDRFSAQQFSDYHSELNMSSLELGDSALYFCASSLGTGAHEQYFGPGTRLTVT.

This chain links TRBV19 with TRBJ2-7; 8 bases map to TRBD2. CDR3 length: 13 residues. The germline CDR1 and CDR2 sequences are LNHDA and SQIVND (reference sequence). Trimming took 3 bases from V and 6 from J; bases not matched to a gene: 4. CDR3: CASSIELAVEQYF. DNA for the CDR3: TGTGCCAGTAGTATTGAACTAGCGGTCGAGCAGTACTTC.

The chain carries TRBV29-1 and TRBJ2-7; D uncertain. The length of the CDR3 is 15 residues. With 3 bases removed from V and 3 bases from J, the gap between germline ends came to 18 bases. Germline V gene sequence: CDR1 SQVTM, CDR2 ANQGSEA. The CDR3 protein is CSVETPDGADYEQYF. The CDR3 nucleotides are TGCAGCGTTGAGACACCGGACGGAGCCGACTACGAGCAGTACTTC.

The chain couples TRBV5-1 to TRBJ2-7, with 7 bases matching TRBD2. Germline V CDR1 and CDR2: SGHRS, YFSETQ. The CDR3 contains 14 residues. Trimming at V came to 3 bases and at J to 2 bases, leaving 5 bases not matched to a gene. The CDR3 DNA reads TGCGCCAGCAGCTGGACCGGACTAGCCTACGAGCAGTACTTC. It codes for CASSWTGLAYEQYF. Full variable domain (remainder filled in from reference TRBV5-1 and TRBJ2-7): KAGVTQTPRYLIKTRGQQVTLSCSPISGHRSVSWYQQTPGQGLQFLFEYFSETQRNKGNFPGRFSGRQFSNSRSEMNVSTLELGDSALYLCASSWTGLAYEQYFGPGTRLTVT.

In its sample, this clone was seen a few times. The chain carries TRBV6-1 and TRBJ2-7; 7 bases agree with TRBD2. Germline V CDR1 and CDR2: MNHNS, SASEGT. This CDR3 is 16 amino acids long. V lost 0 bases, J lost 2 bases, and 7 bases stayed unmatched. The CDR3 region is CASSEARDYGPYEQYF. The CDR3 DNA reads as TGTGCCAGCAGTGAAGCGCGGGACTACGGGCCCTACGAGCAGTACTTC.

The V call is TRBV27, the J call TRBJ2-3; possible D gene TRBD2, 6 bases. The CDR3 runs to 15 residues. V was pared by 7 bases and J by 0 bases, with 14 bases between. CDR1 MNHEY and CDR2 SMNVEV come from the germline V gene (reference sequence). CDR3 sequence: CASNGRRGSTDTQYF. CDR3 coding DNA: TGTGCCAGCAACGGGCGGAGGGGTAGCACAGATACGCAGTATTTT.